The 13 T cell receptor beta chains below all came from one sample that was sequenced in a study of T cell repertoires and HLA-DP antigens. No antigen has been identified for these receptors. Only in-frame clones appear in the TCRdb table, and some are missing; sequencing was by immunoSEQ multiplex PCR. Of about 89,000 clones in the sample, around nine tenths were seen once. The material sequenced was CD4+ T cells from PBMCs. These receptors were collected from a man over 45 in good health and CMV-seronegative.

This chain connects TRBV6-5 to TRBJ2-1; 8 bases map to TRBD1. Unmatched junction bases numbered 3, after V lost 2 bases and J lost 3 bases. The CDR3 is 15 amino acids. Germline V CDR1 and CDR2: MNHEY, SVGAGI. CDR3 sequence reads: CASSYGTGNYNEQFF. Here the CDR3 DNA reads TGTGCCAGCAGTTACGGGACAGGAAACTACAATGAGCAGTTCTTC.

The rearrangement uses TRBV10-2 and TRBJ2-1; 13 bases fit TRBD2. CDR1 and CDR2 (germline): WSHSY, SAAADI. V was pared by 7 bases and J by 10 bases, with 7 bases of the junction left unmatched. The CDR3 runs to 14 residues. As DNA, the CDR3 is TGCGCCAGCAACCTGGGACTAGCGGGACTCGAGCAGTTCTTC. Protein product: CASNLGLAGLEQFF.

The CDR3 protein is CASSLEGQGLGSGNTIYF. The CDR3 nucleotides read TGTGCCAGCAGCTTAGAGGGACAGGGTCTAGGCTCTGGAAACACCATATATTTT. This chain uses TRBV11-2 with TRBJ1-3, with TRBD1 matching 9 bases. The CDR3 runs to 18 residues. The V gene's germline CDR1 is SGHAT and CDR2 FQNNGV. J lost 0 bases, V lost 0 bases, and 6 bases had no gene match. Full variable domain (remainder filled in from reference TRBV11-2 and TRBJ1-3): EAGVAQSPRYKIIEKRQSVAFWCNPISGHATLYWYQQILGQGPKLLIQFQNNGVVDDSQLPKDRFSAERLKGVDSTLKIQPAKLEDSAVYLCASSLEGQGLGSGNTIYFGEGSWLTVV.

V is TRBV6-5 and J is TRBJ1-4, with D possibly matching TRBD1 (6 bases). Germline CDR1 is MNHEY and CDR2 is SVGAGI. V lost 5 bases, J lost 8 bases, and 15 bases lay in between. The CDR3 has 14 residues. The CDR3 DNA follows: TGTGCCAGCAGTACTACAGGGTCAAGGGAAAAACTGTTTTTT. This codes for CASSTTGSREKLFF.

Note on this clone: Other nucleotide sequences from this sample produce the same CDR3. The chain carries TRBV5-4 and TRBJ1-6; 8 bases map to TRBD1. CDR3 length: 15 residues. Germline CDR1 SGHNT, CDR2 YYREEE (reference sequence). V lost 3 bases, J lost 8 bases, and 7 bases stayed unmatched. CDR3 in amino acids: CASSSNRGVDSPLHF. The DNA for the CDR3 is TGTGCCAGCAGCTCCAACAGGGGGGTGGATTCACCCCTCCACTTT.

The rearrangement uses TRBV5-4 and TRBJ1-1, with D hard to call. Germline V gene sequence: CDR1 SGHNT, CDR2 YYREEE (reference sequence). The CDR3 sequence is 13 residues long. Deletions cut 5 bases from V and 0 bases from J, with 8 bases between. This CDR3 is CASSREMNTEAFF. For the CDR3, the DNA is TGTGCCAGCAGTAGAGAAATGAACACTGAAGCTTTCTTT. Using reference TRBV5-4 and TRBJ1-1 for the parts outside the CDR3, the full variable domain is ETGVTQSPTHLIKTRGQQVTLRCSSQSGHNTVSWYQQALGQGPQFIFQYYREEENGRGNFPPRFSGLQFPNYSSELNVNALELDDSALYLCASSREMNTEAFFGQGTRLTVV.

This sequence joins TRBV28 and TRBJ1-2; TRBD1 aligns across 9 bases. The J segment lost 2 bases and the V segment lost 5 bases, leaving 6 bases of the junction unmatched. The CDR3 is 15 amino acids. Germline lookup yields CDR1 MDHEN and CDR2 SYDVKM. The CDR3 loop is CASSVSGTGNYGYTF. The CDR3 region has the DNA TGTGCCAGCAGTGTCTCAGGGACAGGGAACTATGGCTACACCTTC.

This sequence joins TRBV2 and TRBJ2-7; 12 bases are a match to TRBD2. The CDR3 runs to 15 residues. Germline V gene sequence: CDR1 SNHLY, CDR2 FYNNEI. V trimming: 2 bases; J trimming: 3 bases; junction bases outside the gene matches: 2. CDR3 protein: CASSESSGRGYEQYF. The CDR3 DNA reads as TGTGCCAGCAGTGAATCTAGCGGGAGGGGCTACGAGCAGTACTTC.

The chain combines TRBV29-1 with TRBJ2-1; 13 positions agree with TRBD2. Germline-derived CDR1 and CDR2 are SQVTM and ANQGSEA. Losses at the gene ends were 7 bases for V and 9 bases for J; bases not matched to a gene: 9. The CDR3 is 14 residues long. For the CDR3, the DNA is TGCAGCGGGCGGACTAGCGGGAGAGGCGGTGAGCAGTTCTTC. Protein sequence: CSGRTSGRGGEQFF.

Sample share makes this clone medium-sized. V and J are TRBV7-2 and TRBJ1-1; D remains unclear. The V gene lost 3 bases and the J gene lost 4 bases, with 9 bases spanning the gap. CDR1 is SGHTA and CDR2 is FQGNSA in the germline V gene. The CDR3 runs 13 residues. CDR3 in DNA: TGTGCCAGCAGCTTTGGACGGGCCACTGAAGCTTTCTTT. This translates into CASSFGRATEAFF.

V and J are TRBV2 and TRBJ2-1, with 9 bases lining up with TRBD1. The CDR3 is 14 residues long. With V trimmed by 3 bases and J by 10 bases, 7 bases remained unmatched. Germline loops: CDR1 SNHLY, CDR2 FYNNEI. As DNA, the CDR3 is TGTGCCAGCAGTGACTACAGGGGGCGCATAGAGCAGTTCTTC. It encodes CASSDYRGRIEQFF.

The chain links TRBV28 to TRBJ2-5; either TRBD1 or TRBD2 may supply D (5 bases each). V gave up 4 bases and J gave up 4 bases, with 10 bases separating them. This CDR3 spans 13 amino acids. CDR1 and CDR2 from the germline V gene are MDHEN and SYDVKM. CDR3: CASSSAGRETQYF. CDR3 sequence (DNA): TGTGCCAGCAGTTCCGCAGGGAGAGAGACCCAGTACTTC.

This clone was observed a single time. The chain links TRBV19 to TRBJ1-5, with TRBD1 matching over 10 bases. The junction had 6 bases not matched to a gene; V was cut back by 5 bases and J by 2 bases. Germline loops: CDR1 LNHDA, CDR2 SQIVND (reference sequence). CDR3 length: 16 residues. The CDR3 spells CASSSRQGAGNQPQHF. CDR3 DNA sequence: TGTGCCAGTAGTTCGAGACAGGGGGCTGGCAATCAGCCCCAGCATTTT.